Listed below are T cell receptor beta chains from one sample, sequenced in a study of lymphopenia after photon versus proton radiotherapy. Some clones are missing from TCRdb's copy, which holds only in-frame ones; the method was immunoSEQ multiplex PCR. The sample holds about 37,000 clones, 85% seen once. Specimen: peripheral blood, collected from a patient treated with photon-based radiotherapy. The receptors were sampled from a man between 50 and 59 years old with gastric cancer. Each CDR3 is given with its conserved first and last residue. The order of the fields is V gene, J gene, CDR3 protein.

V: TRBV6-1
J: TRBJ2-7
CDR3: CASSEVGQFSYEQYF

V: TRBV7-3
J: TRBJ2-6
CDR3: CASSFQGSGANVLTF

V: TRBV11-2
J: .
CDR3: CASSPGHGYEQYF

V: TRBV6-5
J: TRBJ2-7
CDR3: CASSYLTQGPYEQYF

V: TRBV4-1
J: TRBJ2-2
CDR3: CASSQDRREGRTGELFF

V: TRBV6-5
J: TRBJ1-4
CDR3: CASSPQNRGHEKLFF

V: TRBV6-1
J: TRBJ1-5
CDR3: CASSESGRDQPQHF

V: TRBV21-1
J: TRBJ1-5
CDR3: CASSKDGGTAGIGNQPQHF

V: TRBV30
J: TRBJ2-6
CDR3: CAWSSGANVLTF

V: TRBV5-4
J: TRBJ2-2
CDR3: CASSRGDTGELFF

V: TRBV19
J: TRBJ1-5
CDR3: CASSPGHYNQPQHF

V: TRBV7-2
J: TRBJ2-1
CDR3: CASSFRLAGGRINEQFF

V: TRBV11-2
J: TRBJ1-1
CDR3: CASSFTGNTEAFF

V: TRBV5-1
J: TRBJ2-2
CDR3: CASSLGDRDTGELFF

V: TRBV5-5
J: TRBJ1-2
CDR3: CASSLEQGGNYGYTF

V: TRBV29-1
J: TRBJ2-7
CDR3: CSVALTSGSSYEQYF

V: TRBV6-6
J: TRBJ1-3
CDR3: CASSSVDGTGADTIYF